This TCR beta chain appears in the sequencing data of a study of blood T cells in healthy people across ages. Study results and caveats: Expanded clonotype shifts may have been confounded, as the donors had an unknown CMV status.

This clonotype was counted between two and nine times. Its antigen is undetermined. Next came a second PCR, run for about 7 to 12 cycles, which used a sample-barcoded 5' primer along with a J-beta primer mix. TCRdb fed the 5' RACE reads into MiXCR, producing one record per CDR3 protein. The sample lists about 800,000 distinct CDR3 sequences, 58% occurring once. The CDR3 sequence is 16 residues long. V was pared by 5 bases and J by 0 bases, with 4 bases of the junction left unmatched. Looked up from germline, CDR1 is SEHNR and CDR2 is FQNEAQ (reference sequence). The V gene is TRBV7-9, the J gene TRBJ2-6; 7 nucleotides match TRBD1. The sequencing sample was made of blood. This sequence was found in a man aged 25-45 years in good health. CDR3 sequence reads: CASSATGNSGANVLTF. In DNA, the CDR3 is TGTGCCAGCAGCGCGACAGGGAACTCTGGGGCCAACGTCCTGACTTTC.